A single sample gave rise to the 30 T cell receptor beta chains below, sequenced in a study of CXCR3-negative and CXCR3-positive naive CD8 T cells. All TRB cDNA libraries came from 5' RACE performed with UMI labels. Each CDR3 protein gets one entry in TCRdb, which reprocessed the 5' RACE reads and gives no DNA. This table holds approximately 89,000 distinct CDR3 sequences. These receptors lack a known antigen. Study conclusions and caveats: More hydrophobic TRB CDR3s occurred in CXCR3-positive than in CXCR3-negative naive cells.

Sequencing used naive CXCR3+ CD8+ T cells from blood. Subset: CD45RO-CCR7+CD27+CD95- naive CD8+ T cells expressing CXCR3 (TNR3+). The source is a human donor in good health. Some clones in this sample may be carry-over from other donors' samples.

This CDR3 is CASSSGQGVIYEQYF. The rearrangement links TRBV7-6 to TRBJ2-7; lacking DNA, the TRBD1 call made by TCRdb goes unchecked. Germline lookup yields CDR1 SGHVS and CDR2 FNYEAQ. This CDR3 has 15 amino acids.

The V gene is TRBV29-1, the J gene TRBJ2-1. This CDR3 has 14 amino acids. Germline V gene sequence: CDR1 SQVTM, CDR2 ANQGSEA. CDR3: CSADSYGSYNEQFF.

The chain is built from TRBV7-9 and TRBJ2-7; with no DNA, the TCRdb D assignment of TRBD1 cannot be verified. CDR3 length: 13 amino acids. CDR1 is SEHNR and CDR2 is FQNEAQ in the germline V gene (reference sequence). The CDR3 here is CASSFSQGHEQYF. Using reference TRBV7-9 and TRBJ2-7 for the parts outside the CDR3, the full variable domain is DTGVSQNPRHKITKRGQNVTFRCDPISEHNRLYWYRQTLGQGPEFLTYFQNEAQLEKSRLLSDRFSAERPKGSFSTLEIQRTEQGDSAMYLCASSFSQGHEQYFGPGTRLTVT.

This chain links TRBV29-1 with TRBJ1-1; TCRdb indicates TRBD1, and absent DNA this call remains unverified. The CDR3 loop spans 12 amino acids. Germline CDR1 reads SQVTM; CDR2 reads ANQGSEA. This CDR3 reads CSVEGQGPEAFF.

The chain is built from TRBV14 and TRBJ2-1. This CDR3 is built from 16 residues. CDR1 and CDR2 (germline): SGHDN, FVKESK. CDR3 protein: CASSVPQESSYNEQFF.

The rearrangement links TRBV5-1 to TRBJ1-1; TCRdb proposes TRBD1, but this gene call is untestable without DNA. This CDR3 has 15 residues. Germline lookup yields CDR1 SGHRS and CDR2 YFSETQ. The CDR3 sequence: CASSLDPGDNTEAFF.

This CDR3 is CASSLTPSAGGRTDTQYF. The J gene is TRBJ2-3, the V gene TRBV12-3 or TRBV12-4; TCRdb selects TRBD2, and the lack of DNA leaves this call unchecked. CDR3 length equals 18 residues.

The chain carries TRBV7-9 and TRBJ1-6. CDR1 and CDR2 from the germline V gene are SEHNR and FQNEAQ (reference sequence). This CDR3 contains 19 residues. CDR3 amino acids: CASSLPYWPRDSDNSPLHF.

This chain links TRBV4-1 with TRBJ2-7. The CDR3 has 15 amino acids. Per germline, CDR1 MGHRA and CDR2 YSYEKL. The CDR3 protein is CASSQDEQETYEQYF.

The CDR3 is CASSLVSGADEQYF. The V and J genes are TRBV5-1 and TRBJ2-7; with no DNA, the TCRdb D assignment of TRBD2 cannot be verified. This CDR3 is built from 14 residues. Germline-derived CDR1 and CDR2 are SGHRS and YFSETQ. Complete variable domain (other parts from reference TRBV5-1 and TRBJ2-7): KAGVTQTPRYLIKTRGQQVTLSCSPISGHRSVSWYQQTPGQGLQFLFEYFSETQRNKGNFPGRFSGRQFSNSRSEMNVSTLELGDSALYLCASSLVSGADEQYFGPGTRLTVT.

The chain uses TRBV27 and TRBJ2-7; the D call from TCRdb, TRBD2, cannot be confirmed without DNA. Germline-derived CDR1 and CDR2 are MNHEY and SMNVEV (reference sequence). The CDR3 length is 15 residues. The CDR3 reads CASGRAFGRDYEQYF.

The chain employs TRBV7-2 and TRBJ2-1; checking the TCRdb D call of TRBD1 is not possible without DNA. This CDR3 contains 17 residues. Germline CDR1 SGHTA, CDR2 FQGNSA. The CDR3 here is CASSPGFGDSSYNEQFF.

The chain uses TRBV4-1 and TRBJ2-4; TCRdb names TRBD2, which stays unverified in the absence of DNA. Germline CDR1 is MGHRA and CDR2 is YSYEKL. The CDR3 spans 15 residues. The CDR3 region is CASSQVEGGENIQYF.

V gene TRBV14 combines with J gene TRBJ2-7. Germline CDR1 is SGHDN and CDR2 is FVKESK. This CDR3 contains 13 residues. The CDR3 region is CASSQGNGLEQYF.

V is TRBV29-1 and J is TRBJ1-1; without DNA, the TCRdb call of TRBD1 cannot be checked. Germline V gives CDR1 SQVTM, CDR2 ANQGSEA. The length of the CDR3 is 13 residues. CDR3 region: CSGETGVDTEAFF.

The gene calls are TRBV4-2 and TRBJ2-1; the D gene TCRdb calls, TRBD2, cannot be checked with no DNA. CDR1 is LGHNA, CDR2 YNFKEQ, per germline. The CDR3 length is 17 residues. The CDR3 protein is CASSQDPSGGTYNEQFF.

This rearrangement joins TRBV7-9 to TRBJ2-5; TCRdb's D gene call, TRBD1, goes unchecked for lack of DNA. This CDR3 region has 16 residues. In germline, CDR1 is SEHNR, CDR2 FQNEAQ (reference sequence). The CDR3: CASSSDRGRLQETQYF. Combining the CDR3 with reference TRBV7-9 and TRBJ2-5 gives the whole variable domain DTGVSQNPRHKITKRGQNVTFRCDPISEHNRLYWYRQTLGQGPEFLTYFQNEAQLEKSRLLSDRFSAERPKGSFSTLEIQRTEQGDSAMYLCASSSDRGRLQETQYFGPGTRLLVL.

The gene calls are TRBV5-1 and TRBJ2-7; TCRdb designates TRBD1, a call that cannot be tested without DNA. Germline V CDR1 and CDR2: SGHRS, YFSETQ. CDR3 size: 16 residues. This CDR3 reads CASSLGPARNTYEQYF.

This chain joins TRBV6-2 or TRBV6-3 and TRBJ2-2. The CDR3 length is 13 residues. CDR1 MNHEY and CDR2 SVGEGT come from the germline V gene. Here the CDR3 reads CASIDSNTGELFF.

The chain uses TRBV28 and TRBJ2-4; absent DNA, TCRdb's TRBD1 call cannot be checked. Germline lookup yields CDR1 MDHEN and CDR2 SYDVKM. This CDR3 is 15 amino acids long. CDR3 in amino acids: CASSYRGSAKNIQYF.

This chain joins TRBV6-5 and TRBJ2-2. The CDR3 has 15 residues. Germline V lookup: CDR1 MNHEY, CDR2 SVGAGI. The CDR3 here is CASSYGIEYTGELFF.

The V call is TRBV2, the J call TRBJ2-2; the TCRdb D gene call, TRBD1, has no DNA to confirm it. CDR3 length equals 17 residues. Per germline, CDR1 SNHLY and CDR2 FYNNEI. The CDR3 is CASSYASQGPNTGELFF.

This sequence joins TRBV9 and TRBJ1-2. The CDR3 is made up of 13 amino acids. Germline lookup yields CDR1 SGDLS and CDR2 YYNGEE. The CDR3: CASSTPGWAGYTF.

This chain links TRBV20-1 with TRBJ1-2. Germline V lookup: CDR1 DFQATT, CDR2 SNEGSKA (reference sequence). The CDR3 runs 13 residues. The CDR3: CSARGPPSYGYTF.

The genes are TRBV28 and TRBJ1-4; TCRdb proposes TRBD1, but this gene call is untestable without DNA. CDR1 and CDR2 (germline): MDHEN, SYDVKM. There are 15 residues in the CDR3. This chain's CDR3 is CASSLRTGGNEKLFF.

The rearrangement links TRBV20-1 to TRBJ2-7; TCRdb gives TRBD1 as the D gene, but with no DNA this cannot be confirmed. This CDR3 spans 13 amino acids. Germline V gene lookup returns CDR1 DFQATT and CDR2 SNEGSKA (reference sequence). The CDR3 loop is CSADRVKAYEQYF.

CDR3 sequence: CASSASSGSASEQYF. The chain couples TRBV25-1 to TRBJ2-7; the TCRdb D gene call, TRBD2, has no DNA to confirm it. This CDR3 contains 15 residues. In germline, CDR1 is MGHDK, CDR2 SYGVNS.

The V gene is TRBV20-1, the J gene TRBJ1-1; TCRdb names TRBD1, which stays unverified in the absence of DNA. This CDR3 comprises 15 residues. The germline gives CDR1 DFQATT, CDR2 SNEGSKA (reference sequence). CDR3 in amino acids: CSAIPLEGASTEAFF.

The V gene is TRBV7-9, the J gene TRBJ2-7; checking the TCRdb D call of TRBD2 is not possible without DNA. This CDR3 has 16 amino acids. Germline-derived CDR1 and CDR2 are SEHNR and FQNEAQ (reference sequence). CDR3 region: CASSHPPSGETYEQYF. Combining the CDR3 with reference TRBV7-9 and TRBJ2-7 gives the whole variable domain DTGVSQNPRHKITKRGQNVTFRCDPISEHNRLYWYRQTLGQGPEFLTYFQNEAQLEKSRLLSDRFSAERPKGSFSTLEIQRTEQGDSAMYLCASSHPPSGETYEQYFGPGTRLTVT.

V and J are TRBV19 and TRBJ2-2; the TCRdb D gene call, TRBD1, has no DNA to confirm it. Looked up from germline, CDR1 is LNHDA and CDR2 is SQIVND (reference sequence). This CDR3 spans 14 amino acids. CDR3 region: CASSWGEPTGELFF.